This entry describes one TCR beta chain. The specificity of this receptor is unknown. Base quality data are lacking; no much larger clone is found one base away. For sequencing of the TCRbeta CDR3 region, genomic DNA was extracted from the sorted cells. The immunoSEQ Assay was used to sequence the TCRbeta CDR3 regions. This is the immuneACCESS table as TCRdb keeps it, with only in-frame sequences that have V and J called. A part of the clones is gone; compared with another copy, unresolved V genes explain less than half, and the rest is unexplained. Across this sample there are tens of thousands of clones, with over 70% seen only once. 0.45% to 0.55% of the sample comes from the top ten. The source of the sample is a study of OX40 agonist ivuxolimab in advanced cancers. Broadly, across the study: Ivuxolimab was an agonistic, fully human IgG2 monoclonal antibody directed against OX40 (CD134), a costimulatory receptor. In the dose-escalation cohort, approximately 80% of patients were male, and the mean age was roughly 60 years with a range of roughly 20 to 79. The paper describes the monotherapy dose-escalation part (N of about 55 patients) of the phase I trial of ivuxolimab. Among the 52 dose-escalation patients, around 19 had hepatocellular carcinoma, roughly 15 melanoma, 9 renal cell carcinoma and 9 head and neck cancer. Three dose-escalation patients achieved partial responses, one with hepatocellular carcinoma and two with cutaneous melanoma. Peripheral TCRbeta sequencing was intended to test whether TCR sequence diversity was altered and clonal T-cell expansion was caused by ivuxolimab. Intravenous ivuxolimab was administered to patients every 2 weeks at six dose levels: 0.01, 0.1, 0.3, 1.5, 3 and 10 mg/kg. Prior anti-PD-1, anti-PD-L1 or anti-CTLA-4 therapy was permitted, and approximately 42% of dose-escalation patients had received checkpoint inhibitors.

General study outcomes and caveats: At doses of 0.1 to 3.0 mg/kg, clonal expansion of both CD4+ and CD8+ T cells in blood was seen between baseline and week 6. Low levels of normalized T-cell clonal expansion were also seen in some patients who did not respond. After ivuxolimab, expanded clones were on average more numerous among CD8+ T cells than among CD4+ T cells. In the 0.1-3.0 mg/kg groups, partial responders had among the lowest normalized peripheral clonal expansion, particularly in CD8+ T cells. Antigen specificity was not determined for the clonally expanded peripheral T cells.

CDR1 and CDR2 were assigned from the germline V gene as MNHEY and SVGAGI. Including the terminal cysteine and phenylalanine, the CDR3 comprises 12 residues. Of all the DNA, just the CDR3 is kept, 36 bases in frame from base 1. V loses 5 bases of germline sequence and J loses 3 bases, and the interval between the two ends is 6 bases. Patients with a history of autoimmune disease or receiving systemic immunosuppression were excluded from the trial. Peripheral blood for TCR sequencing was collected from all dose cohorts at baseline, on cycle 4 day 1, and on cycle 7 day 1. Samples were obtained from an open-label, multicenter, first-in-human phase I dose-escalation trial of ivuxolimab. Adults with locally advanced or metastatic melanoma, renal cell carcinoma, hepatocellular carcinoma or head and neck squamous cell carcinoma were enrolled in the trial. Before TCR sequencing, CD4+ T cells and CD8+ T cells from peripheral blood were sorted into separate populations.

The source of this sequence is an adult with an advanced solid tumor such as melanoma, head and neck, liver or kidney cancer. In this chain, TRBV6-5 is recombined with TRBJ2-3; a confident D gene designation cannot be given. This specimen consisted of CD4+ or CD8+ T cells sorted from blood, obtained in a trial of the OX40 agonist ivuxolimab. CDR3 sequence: CASSLGTDTQYF. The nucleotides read TGTGCCAGCAGTCTTGGGACAGATACGCAGTATTTT.